This T cell receptor (beta chain) derives from a study of OX40 agonist ivuxolimab in advanced cancers. With respect to the entire study: Ivuxolimab, which targeted the costimulatory receptor OX40 (CD134), was an agonistic, fully human IgG2 monoclonal antibody. Prior anti-PD-1, anti-PD-L1 or anti-CTLA-4 therapy was permitted, and 40% of dose-escalation patients had received checkpoint inhibitors. Intravenous ivuxolimab was administered to patients every 2 weeks at six dose levels: 0.01, 0.1, 0.3, 1.5, 3 and 10 mg/kg. The paper covers the monotherapy dose-escalation part of the phase I ivuxolimab trial, which included N ≈ 57 patients. Among the 50 to 55 dose-escalation patients, some 19 had hepatocellular carcinoma, around 15 melanoma, 9 renal cell carcinoma and 9 head and neck cancer. Three dose-escalation patients achieved partial responses, one with hepatocellular carcinoma and two with cutaneous melanoma. In the dose-escalation cohort, 82.7% of patients were male, and the mean age was approximately 60 years, with a range of about 23 to 85. Peripheral TCRbeta sequencing was intended to test whether TCR sequence diversity was altered and clonal T-cell expansion was caused by ivuxolimab. What the study reported, not specific to this receptor: At doses of 0.1 to 3.0 mg/kg, clonal expansion of both CD4+ and CD8+ blood T cells was observed from baseline to week 6. After ivuxolimab, expanded clones were on average more numerous among CD8+ T cells than among CD4+ T cells. Low levels of normalized T-cell clonal expansion were also seen in some patients who did not respond. Antigen specificity was not determined for the clonally expanded peripheral T cells. In the 0.1-3.0 mg/kg groups, partial responders had among the lowest normalized peripheral clonal expansion, particularly in CD8+ T cells.

As for this clone: The clone's antigen remains unknown. Base quality data are lacking; no much larger clone is found one base away.

To sequence the TCRbeta CDR3 region, genomic DNA was isolated from the sorted cells. TCRbeta CDR3 regions were sequenced using the immunoSEQ Assay. The table was pulled from immuneACCESS by TCRdb, which kept in-frame rearrangements only. Such tables lose some clones; where checked, under half of the loss comes from unresolved V genes, and the rest has no known cause. The sample table contains about 73,000 clones; only one count was recorded for approximately 92% of them. The biggest ten clones account for around 0.5% of the sample. Patients with a history of autoimmune disease or receiving systemic immunosuppression were excluded from the trial. In every dose cohort, peripheral blood was drawn for TCR sequencing at baseline, cycle 4 day 1, and cycle 7 day 1. The samples were drawn from a first-in-human, open-label, multicenter phase I dose-escalation trial of ivuxolimab. Adults with locally advanced or metastatic head and neck squamous cell, hepatocellular, melanoma or renal cell carcinoma were enrolled in the trial. Before TCR sequencing, CD4+ T cells and CD8+ T cells from peripheral blood were sorted into separate populations.

V is shortened by 5 bases, J by 8 bases, and the region joining them spans 16 bases. Based on the germline V gene, the CDR1 and CDR2 sequences are SGHVS and FNYEAQ. The CDR3, from cysteine to phenylalanine, totals 14 residues. Kept here is only the CDR3 DNA, which spans 42 bases and is read in frame from base 1. In this chain, TRBV7-6 is recombined with TRBJ2-1, with TRBD2 perhaps the D gene, on 6 matching bases. The source material was CD4+ or CD8+ T cells sorted from blood, sampled in a trial of the OX40 agonist ivuxolimab. This receptor was obtained from an adult with an advanced solid tumor such as melanoma, head and neck, liver or kidney cancer. The CDR3 protein is CASSRGTVGDEQFF. The base sequence is TGTGCCAGCAGCCGGGGGACTGTAGGGGATGAGCAGTTCTTC.